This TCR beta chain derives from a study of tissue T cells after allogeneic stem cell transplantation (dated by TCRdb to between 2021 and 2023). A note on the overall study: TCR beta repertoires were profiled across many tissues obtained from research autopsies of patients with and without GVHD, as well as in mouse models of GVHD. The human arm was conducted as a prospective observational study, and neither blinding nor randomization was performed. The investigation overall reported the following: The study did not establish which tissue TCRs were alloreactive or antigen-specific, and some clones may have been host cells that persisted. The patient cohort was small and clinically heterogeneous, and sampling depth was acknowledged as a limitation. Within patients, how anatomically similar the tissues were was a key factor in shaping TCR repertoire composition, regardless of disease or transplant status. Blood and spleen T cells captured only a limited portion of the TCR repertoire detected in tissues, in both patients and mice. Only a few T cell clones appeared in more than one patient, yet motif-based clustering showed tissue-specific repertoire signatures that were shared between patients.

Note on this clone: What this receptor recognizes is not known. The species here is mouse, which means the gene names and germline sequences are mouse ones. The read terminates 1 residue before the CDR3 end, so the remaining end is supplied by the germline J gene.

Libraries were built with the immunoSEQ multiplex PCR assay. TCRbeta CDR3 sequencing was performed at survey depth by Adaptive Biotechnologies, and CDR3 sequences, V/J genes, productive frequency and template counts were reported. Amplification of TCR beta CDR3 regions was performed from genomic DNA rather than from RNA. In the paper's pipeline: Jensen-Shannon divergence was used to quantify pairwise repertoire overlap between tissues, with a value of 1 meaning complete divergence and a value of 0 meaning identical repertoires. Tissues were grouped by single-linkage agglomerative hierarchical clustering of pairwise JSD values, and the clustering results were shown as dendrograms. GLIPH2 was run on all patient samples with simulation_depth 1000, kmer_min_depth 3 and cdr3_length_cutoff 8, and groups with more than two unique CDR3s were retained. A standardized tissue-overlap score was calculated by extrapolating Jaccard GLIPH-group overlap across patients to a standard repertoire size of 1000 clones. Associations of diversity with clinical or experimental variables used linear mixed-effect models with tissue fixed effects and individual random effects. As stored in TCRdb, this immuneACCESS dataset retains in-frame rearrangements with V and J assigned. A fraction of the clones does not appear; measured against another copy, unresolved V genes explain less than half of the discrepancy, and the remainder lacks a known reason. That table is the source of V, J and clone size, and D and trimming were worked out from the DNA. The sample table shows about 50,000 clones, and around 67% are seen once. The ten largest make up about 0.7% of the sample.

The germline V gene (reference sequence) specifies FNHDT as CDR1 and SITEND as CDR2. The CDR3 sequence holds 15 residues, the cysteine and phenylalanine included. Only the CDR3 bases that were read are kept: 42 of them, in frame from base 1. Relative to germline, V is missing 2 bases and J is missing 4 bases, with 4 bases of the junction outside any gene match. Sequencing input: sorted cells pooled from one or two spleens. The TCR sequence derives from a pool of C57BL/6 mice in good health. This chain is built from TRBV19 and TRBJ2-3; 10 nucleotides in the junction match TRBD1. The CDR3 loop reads CASSIKGQGTETLYF. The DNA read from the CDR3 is TGTGCCAGCAGTATTAAGGGACAGGGGACAGAAACGCTGTAT.